Sequencing of this T cell receptor beta chain was carried out in a study of blood T cell repertoires in COVID-19. Overall study: The origin of the acute and convalescent COVID-19 samples was the United States, Italy and Spain.

The V gene lost 6 bases and the J gene lost 2 bases, with 10 bases spanning the gap. Germline CDR1 MDHEN, CDR2 SYDVKM. The CDR3 extends over 13 amino acids. Cohorts were based on clinical histories the participants reported. Assay: immunoSEQ multiplex PCR; the TCRdb copy retains only in-frame clones and omits some. The repertoire includes about 270,000 clones, 75% to 90% of them detected once, and about 4% sits in the top ten. The chain uses TRBV28 and TRBJ2-5; D gene unclear. The TCR comes from a woman aged 25-40 years with acute COVID-19. The sample comprised PBMCs or T cells enriched from blood (not recorded which). CDR3 nucleotides: TGTGCCAGCAGACCCGGGTCGCAAGAGACCCAGTACTTC. Translated: CASRPGSQETQYF.